One sample yielded the 28 T cell receptor beta chains listed below, sequenced in a study of T-cell memory formation after mild COVID-19. TCRdb called the 5' RACE reads again in MiXCR, with one record for every CDR3 protein. The sample records around 400,000 distinct CDR3 sequences, about 24% being singletons. Sequences were obtained from PBMCs or a T cell subset sorted from them (not recorded which). All receptors come from an adult woman who had mild COVID-19 (a few samples of this study predate the infection). Cell type and time point are not known.

The V gene is TRBV5-1, the J gene TRBJ2-7; 9 nucleotides agree with TRBD1. The J segment lost 5 bases and the V segment lost 4 bases, leaving 13 bases of the junction unmatched. CDR1 is SGHRS, CDR2 YFSETQ, per germline. There are 16 residues in the CDR3. The CDR3 region has the DNA TGCGCCAGCAGCAGCACCGGGACAGGGAACTTCCACGAGCAGTACTTC. Protein: CASSSTGTGNFHEQYF.

Ten or more counts support this clonotype. This chain links TRBV7-2 with TRBJ2-7; tentatively, D is TRBD2 (6 bases). The CDR3 is 14 amino acids. V lost 5 bases to trimming and J lost 2 bases, with 13 bases between them. Germline V gene sequence: CDR1 SGHTA, CDR2 FQGNSA. CDR3 amino acids: CASSHAGSPYEQYF. The CDR3 DNA reads as TGTGCCAGCAGCCACGCGGGGAGTCCCTACGAGCAGTACTTC.

There are many counts of this clonotype. The chain carries TRBV7-9 and TRBJ2-1, with D tentatively TRBD2 (6 bases). The CDR3 has 13 residues. Trimming left V 2 bases short and J 5 bases short, with 7 bases between. Germline V gene data show CDR1 as SEHNR and CDR2 as FQNEAQ (reference sequence). This CDR3 reads CASSLIADNEQFF. CDR3 in DNA: TGTGCCAGCAGCTTAATAGCGGACAATGAGCAGTTCTTC.

This rearrangement joins TRBV12-3 or TRBV12-4 to TRBJ2-2; D call uncertain. This CDR3 region has 12 residues. V lost 6 bases to trimming and J lost 7 bases, with 9 bases between them. The CDR3 nucleotides are TGTGCCAGCAGCGCCCACCTCGGGGAGCTGTTTTTT. Translation gives CASSAHLGELFF.

This rearrangement joins TRBV10-3 to TRBJ1-1; D perhaps matches TRBD1 (5 bases). This CDR3 comprises 14 residues. Germline lookup yields CDR1 ENHRY and CDR2 SYGVKD. V was trimmed by 4 bases and J by 1 base, leaving 10 bases between them. This CDR3 reads CAISVGPTNTEAFF. Written as DNA, the CDR3 is TGTGCCATCAGTGTGGGACCGACGAACACTGAAGCTTTCTTT.

The chain joins TRBV11-2 to TRBJ1-2; D gene uncertain. V lost 3 bases and J lost 7, with 9 bases in between. The CDR3 contains 12 residues. The germline gives CDR1 SGHAT, CDR2 FQNNGV. The CDR3 loop is CASSFGSGGYTF. In DNA form, the CDR3 reads TGTGCCAGCAGCTTCGGGTCTGGTGGCTACACCTTC.

As regards this clonotype: One end of the junction is discordant with germline, which a read error may explain. The chain employs TRBV7-9 and TRBJ2-1, with 7 bases fitting TRBD2. Looked up from germline, CDR1 is SEHNR and CDR2 is FQNEAQ (reference sequence). There are 11 residues in the CDR3. The CDR3 DNA follows: TGTGCCAGCAGTCCTGCGGGAGCAAAGGTCTTC. Translation: CASSPAGAKVF.

The chain couples TRBV2 to TRBJ2-6; 7 bases match TRBD1. CDR1 is SNHLY and CDR2 is FYNNEI in the germline V gene. Trimming cost V 6 bases and J 4 bases; bases outside gene matches: 6. CDR3 length: 15 residues. CDR3 in DNA: TGTGCCAGCAGCGCCGAGGGGGCAGGGGCCAACGTCCTGACTTTC. It translates to CASSAEGAGANVLTF. Full variable domain (remainder filled in from reference TRBV2 and TRBJ2-6): EPEVTQTPSHQVTQMGQEVILRCVPISNHLYFYWYRQILGQKVEFLVSFYNNEISEKSEIFDDQFSVERPDGSNFTLKIRSTKLEDSAMYFCASSAEGAGANVLTFGAGSRLTVL.

This clonotype was seen a handful of times. The chain employs TRBV7-3 and TRBJ2-1; 9 bases are shared with TRBD1. The germline gives CDR1 SGHTA, CDR2 FQGTGA. V lost 8 bases and J lost 2; bases outside the gene matches: 7. The CDR3 covers 15 residues. Here the CDR3 reads CASGWDRAAYNEQFF. For the CDR3, the DNA is TGTGCCAGCGGCTGGGACAGGGCCGCCTACAATGAGCAGTTCTTC.

This clonotype has a handful of counts. The rearrangement links TRBV7-6 to TRBJ2-7; D perhaps matches TRBD1 (6 bases). Trimming cost V 5 bases and J 3 bases, with 17 bases left between them. Germline values: CDR1 SGHVS, CDR2 FNYEAQ. There are 15 residues in the CDR3. The CDR3 here is CASSPSGTPYYEQYF. The CDR3 DNA is TGTGCCAGCAGCCCCTCCGGGACACCTTACTACGAGCAGTACTTC.

This clonotype came up a few times. This sequence joins TRBV24-1 and TRBJ2-7; weak D call: TRBD1 (5 bases). CDR1 is KGHDR, CDR2 SFDVKD, per germline. This CDR3 contains 14 residues. V dropped 2 bases and J dropped 4 bases, with 11 bases sitting between them. CDR3 bases: TGTGCCACCAGTGATTCAGGGTATTCGTACGAGCAGTACTTC. Its protein is CATSDSGYSYEQYF.

The sample holds a few counts of this clonotype. The chain carries TRBV5-1 and TRBJ2-7; D perhaps matches TRBD1 (5 bases). The CDR3 length is 11 residues. The V and J ends lost 5 bases and 3 bases respectively, with 6 bases between them. Germline V lookup: CDR1 SGHRS, CDR2 YFSETQ. CDR3 in DNA: TGCGCCAGCAGTACAGGCTACGAGCAGTACTTC. Encoded protein: CASSTGYEQYF.

J is TRBJ2-2 and V is TRBV3-1; D gene uncertain. Germline assignment: CDR1 LGHDT and CDR2 YNNKEL (reference sequence). The CDR3 sequence is 15 residues long. V was pared by 1 base and J by 5 bases, with 11 bases between. CDR3 sequence: CASSQGTGWTGELFF. For the CDR3, the DNA is TGTGCCAGCAGCCAAGGTACTGGATGGACCGGGGAGCTGTTTTTT.

The chain's CDR3 is CATSDPASGNTIYF. For the CDR3, the DNA is TGTGCCACCAGTGATCCCGCATCTGGAAACACCATATATTTT. The V call is TRBV24-1, the J call TRBJ1-3, with unresolved D. The CDR3 is 14 residues long. Germline assignment: CDR1 KGHDR and CDR2 SFDVKD. Trimming shortened V by 3 bases and J by 1 base, and 6 bases separated the two germline ends.

V and J are TRBV7-3 and TRBJ2-3, with a possible D match to TRBD2 (6 bases). Germline assignment: CDR1 SGHTA and CDR2 FQGTGA. V shed 5 bases and J shed 0 bases, with 12 bases lying between them. The CDR3 has 15 residues. The CDR3 sequence is CASSTGLTSTDTQYF. Written as DNA, the CDR3 is TGTGCCAGCAGCACGGGACTTACTAGCACAGATACGCAGTATTTT.

The chain joins TRBV14 to TRBJ2-3, with no clear D. There are 16 residues in the CDR3. CDR1 and CDR2 (germline): SGHDN, FVKESK. V lost 0 bases, J lost 4 bases, and 14 bases lay in between. The CDR3 DNA sequence: TGTGCCAGCAGCCAAGAAGCCCGAGCCTCCCCAGATACGCAGTATTTT. This gives the protein CASSQEARASPDTQYF.

V is TRBV7-9 and J is TRBJ1-1, with D perhaps matching TRBD1 (6 bases). The CDR3 totals 15 residues. V shed 3 bases and J shed 1 base, with 12 bases lying between them. Per germline, CDR1 SEHNR and CDR2 FQNEAQ (reference sequence). CDR3 loop: CASSFPGHPNTEAFF. The CDR3 DNA follows: TGTGCCAGCAGCTTCCCGGGACACCCGAACACTGAAGCTTTCTTT.

This clonotype has ten or more counts. The V and J genes are TRBV7-2 and TRBJ2-3, with TRBD2 matching over 14 bases. Trimming took 3 bases from V and 1 from J; bases not matched to a gene: 0. Germline V lookup: CDR1 SGHTA, CDR2 FQGNSA. The CDR3 length is 16 residues. The CDR3 is CASSLTSGRGTDTQYF. The CDR3 DNA sequence: TGTGCCAGCAGCTTGACTAGCGGGAGGGGCACAGATACGCAGTATTTT.

The rearrangement joins TRBV6-2 or TRBV6-3 to TRBJ2-5; tentative D call: TRBD1 (5 bases). V was cut by 0 bases and J by 8 bases, with 19 bases left in between. The CDR3 contains 16 residues. The V gene's germline CDR1 is MNHEY and CDR2 SVGEGT. CDR3 coding DNA: TGTGCCAGCAGTTACTCGGGTGCTGGACACAGGAGAACCCAGTACTTC. It yields the protein CASSYSGAGHRRTQYF.

The chain couples TRBV5-1 to TRBJ1-2; TRBD1 agrees at 8 bases. The ends lost 4 bases at V and 8 bases at J; junction bases unmatched: 16. The CDR3 totals 16 residues. From germline, CDR1 is SGHRS and CDR2 YFSETQ. CDR3 protein: CASSRGDRTRVEGYTF. The CDR3 nucleotides read TGCGCCAGCAGCCGGGGGGACAGGACCCGAGTGGAGGGCTACACCTTC.

This chain connects TRBV5-1 to TRBJ2-5, with 10 bases fitting TRBD2. J gave up 2 bases and V 0 bases, and 10 bases lay outside the gene matches. CDR1 and CDR2 (germline): SGHRS, YFSETQ. The length of the CDR3 is 18 residues. CDR3 protein: CASSLVWGTSEGQETQYF. Here the CDR3 DNA reads TGCGCCAGCAGCTTGGTATGGGGGACTAGCGAAGGGCAAGAGACCCAGTACTTC.

V usage is TRBV12-3 or TRBV12-4 and J usage is TRBJ2-3, with 10 bases matching TRBD1. The length of the CDR3 is 15 residues. Germline trimming cut 3 bases from V and 6 bases from J; bases unmatched to any gene: 6. The CDR3 protein is CASSFGTGVRDTQYF. DNA for the CDR3: TGTGCCAGCAGTTTTGGGACAGGGGTCCGCGATACGCAGTATTTT.

This CDR3 is CASSPGGLGNEQFF. The DNA for the CDR3 is TGTGCCAGCAGCCCCGGCGGGTTGGGCAATGAGCAGTTCTTC. The V call is TRBV9, the J call TRBJ2-1, with D possibly TRBD2 on 5 matching bases. V was cut by 4 bases and J by 6 bases, with 14 bases left in between. This CDR3 region has 14 residues. CDR1 and CDR2 (germline): SGDLS, YYNGEE.

J is TRBJ1-4 and V is TRBV7-9, with 7 bases lining up with TRBD1. The CDR3 is 17 residues long. Germline values: CDR1 SEHNR, CDR2 FQNEAQ (reference sequence). The junction had 17 bases not matched to a gene; V was cut back by 6 bases and J by 7 bases. The CDR3 coding sequence is TGTGCCAGCAGTTGGAAAGCCGCACAGGGGTTCGGTGAAAAACTGTTTTTT. It translates to CASSWKAAQGFGEKLFF.

The chain is built from TRBV9 and TRBJ1-3; D call uncertain. The CDR3 totals 13 residues. The V and J ends lost 0 bases and 7 bases respectively, with 8 bases between them. Looked up from germline, CDR1 is SGDLS and CDR2 is YYNGEE. This CDR3 is CASSVEGSNTIYF. For the CDR3, the DNA is TGTGCCAGCAGCGTAGAGGGTAGTAACACCATATATTTT.

The chain joins TRBV7-2 to TRBJ2-5; no firm D call. This CDR3 is built from 15 residues. The germline V gene has CDR1 SGHTA and CDR2 FQGNSA. With 1 base removed from V and 2 bases from J, the gap between germline ends came to 11 bases. This CDR3 is CASSLDYGYQETQYF. In DNA, the CDR3 is TGTGCCAGCAGCTTAGATTATGGTTATCAAGAGACCCAGTACTTC.

This clonotype was observed a few times. The rearrangement links TRBV9 to TRBJ2-5; 10 bases agree with TRBD2. The CDR3 totals 16 residues. Germline V lookup: CDR1 SGDLS, CDR2 YYNGEE. Trimming removed 1 base from V and 1 base from J; junction bases left unmatched: 4. CDR3 nucleotides: TGTGCCAGCAGCGTATCATCTAGCGGGGGCCAAGAGACCCAGTACTTC. The encoded protein is CASSVSSSGGQETQYF. Supplemented by reference TRBV9 and TRBJ2-5, the full variable domain reads DSGVTQTPKHLITATGQRVTLRCSPRSGDLSVYWYQQSLDQGLQFLIQYYNGEERAKGNILERFSAQQFPDLHSELNLSSLELGDSALYFCASSVSSSGGQETQYFGPGTRLLVL.

This clonotype showed up just a few times. The rearrangement joins TRBV11-1 to TRBJ1-1; D uncertain. CDR1 is SGHAT and CDR2 is FQDESV in the germline V gene (reference sequence). The CDR3 consists of 14 residues. With 1 base removed from V and 1 base from J, the gap between germline ends came to 7 bases. The CDR3 sequence: CASSLGLWNTEAFF. As DNA, the CDR3 is TGTGCCAGCAGCTTAGGGCTGTGGAACACTGAAGCTTTCTTT.